Described below is a single T cell receptor beta chain sequence and its context. Its target is unknown. TCRdb's table, derived via immunoSEQ multiplex PCR, lists solely in-frame clones and lacks some. The sample lists roughly 140,000 clones; around 90% were seen once. The data were taken from a study of T cell responses to AZD1222 COVID-19 vaccine. General observations from the study: Donor demographics were predominantly white British with a female majority; clonal diversity may be underestimated. Close to half of all spike-specific TCRs reportedly target regions of the variants that are unmutated. Repertoires were sampled only after the peak T cell response. Spike-specific TCR breadth and depth were elevated following two AZD1222 doses.

The CDR3 consists of 17 residues. Trimming pared 7 bases from V and 4 bases from J, leaving 24 bases between. Germline V gives CDR1 SGHNT, CDR2 YYREEE (reference sequence). The rearrangement joins TRBV5-4 to TRBJ1-3; D possibly corresponds to TRBD1 (6 bases). This TCR came from an adult who received the AZD1222 COVID-19 vaccine. Sequencing used peripheral blood, obtained 28 days after the second AZD1222 dose. The CDR3 region is CASADHFWGAQGNTIYF. Here the CDR3 DNA reads TGTGCCAGCGCGGACCACTTCTGGGGGGCTCAAGGAAACACCATATATTTT.